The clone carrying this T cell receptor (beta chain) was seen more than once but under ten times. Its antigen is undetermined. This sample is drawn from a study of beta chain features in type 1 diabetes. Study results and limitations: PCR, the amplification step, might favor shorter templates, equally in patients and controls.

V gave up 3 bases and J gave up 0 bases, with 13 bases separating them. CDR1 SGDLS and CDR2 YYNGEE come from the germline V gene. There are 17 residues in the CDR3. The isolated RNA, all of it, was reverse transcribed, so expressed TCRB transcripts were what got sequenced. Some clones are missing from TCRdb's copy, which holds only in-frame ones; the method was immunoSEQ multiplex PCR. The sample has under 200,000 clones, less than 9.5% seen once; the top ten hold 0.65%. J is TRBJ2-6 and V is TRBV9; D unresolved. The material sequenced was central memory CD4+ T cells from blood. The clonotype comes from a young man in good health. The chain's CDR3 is CASSATPLSSGANVLTF. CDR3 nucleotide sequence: TGTGCCAGCAGCGCGACACCTTTAAGCTCTGGGGCCAACGTCCTGACTTTC. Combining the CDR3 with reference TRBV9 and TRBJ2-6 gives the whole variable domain DSGVTQTPKHLITATGQRVTLRCSPRSGDLSVYWYQQSLDQGLQFLIQYYNGEERAKGNILERFSAQQFPDLHSELNLSSLELGDSALYFCASSATPLSSGANVLTFGAGSRLTVL.